This paragraph covers one TCR beta chain sequence. The antigen remains unidentified. The junction departs from the called germline gene at one end, perhaps through a read error. These data originate in a study of beta chain features in type 1 diabetes. CDR3 length equals 13 residues. Germline V lookup: CDR1 SSHAT, CDR2 FNYEAQ (reference sequence). Study-wide points: The study found that naive, central memory and Treg TCRB repertoires appeared more similar in patients than in healthy donors.

Every bit of the isolated RNA underwent reverse transcription, so sequencing read expressed TCRB transcripts. Naive, central memory and regulatory T cell samples produced a mean of about 3.4 million reads. The table came from immunoSEQ multiplex PCR; TCRdb's copy has only in-frame clones and leaves some out. The sample has under 150,000 clones; about 7% are singletons. One heparinised blood draw, averaging about 120 mL, came from each donor. The sequence came from a woman aged 25-40 years in good health. The V call is TRBV7-7, the J call TRBJ2-7; D gene uncertain. Sequences were obtained from central memory CD4+ T cells from blood. CDR3 sequence: CASSPISSYEQYF. DNA of the CDR3: TGTGCTAGCAGTCCGATTAGCTCCTACGAGCAGTACTTC.